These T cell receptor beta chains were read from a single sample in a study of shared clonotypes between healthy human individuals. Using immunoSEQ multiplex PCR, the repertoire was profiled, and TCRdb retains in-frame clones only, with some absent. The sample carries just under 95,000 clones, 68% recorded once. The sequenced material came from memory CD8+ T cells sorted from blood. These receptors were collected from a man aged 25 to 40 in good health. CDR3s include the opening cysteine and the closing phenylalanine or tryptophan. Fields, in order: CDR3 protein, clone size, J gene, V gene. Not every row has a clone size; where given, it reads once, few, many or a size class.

CASSVGGEAGAGADTQYF	once	TRBJ2-3	TRBV9
CASTQGRGPYEQYF	-	TRBJ2-7	TRBV6-6
CASSRQGASGYTF	-	TRBJ1-2	TRBV27
CSVDTGYTEAFF	-	TRBJ1-1	TRBV29-1
CASRGTPGEKLFF	-	TRBJ1-4	TRBV28
CASSFSPGLINEQFF	few	TRBJ2-1	TRBV27
CASSWDRGGYEQYF	-	TRBJ2-7	TRBV7-6
CASSADGSGYQETQYF	few	TRBJ2-5	TRBV28
CAISEVLAGEGGETQYF	few	TRBJ2-5	TRBV10-3
CASSESGVDEQFF	-	TRBJ2-1	TRBV25-1
CASSPFGTVDYKPRFF	-	TRBJ2-1	TRBV18
CASSQEGDSGANVLTF	few	TRBJ2-6	TRBV4-2
CASSVEVAGGREQYF	once	TRBJ2-7	TRBV9
CASSPQGARDEKLFF	-	TRBJ1-4	TRBV5-4
CASRTMGYGYEQYF	-	TRBJ2-7	TRBV28
CASSLGWEDYGYTF	-	TRBJ1-2	TRBV5-1
CASSLASGNEQYF	-	TRBJ2-7	TRBV13
CASSQDWSEEQFF	-	TRBJ2-1	TRBV4-3
CAISEWDRVYEQYF	-	TRBJ2-7	TRBV10-3
CASSPPGTGTNNEQFF	-	TRBJ2-1	TRBV7-3
CASSQVVGANSPLHF	few	TRBJ1-6	TRBV7-9
CASTSSEGTSGIYNEQFF	-	TRBJ2-1	TRBV28
CASSPPYGNTIYF	-	TRBJ1-3	TRBV28
CASRLGLAGSRLDNEQFF	many	TRBJ2-1	TRBV7-9
CATSPGRTLLEQYF	many	TRBJ2-7	TRBV15
CASSLASTYGYTF	-	TRBJ1-2	TRBV7-2
CASRPRTSSSEIQYF	-	TRBJ2-4	TRBV27
CASSSPGLNQPQHF	-	TRBJ1-5	TRBV7-8
CASSLTQGALDEQYF	once	TRBJ2-7	TRBV7-2
CASTRGGEQFF	-	TRBJ2-1	TRBV10-2
CASSYNTGFSYEQYF	-	TRBJ2-7	TRBV7-4
CASSSLAGDYNEQFF	few	TRBJ2-1	TRBV2
CAIREDLTGANVLTF	-	TRBJ2-6	TRBV10-3
CAISGSGTTDTQYF	few	TRBJ2-3	TRBV10-3
CASIKARNTGELFF	many	TRBJ2-2	TRBV6-8
CASSFTEAFF	-	TRBJ1-1	TRBV4-2
CASSQDGGQGDQPQHF	-	TRBJ1-5	TRBV4-1
CASTPGRAGDEKLFF	-	TRBJ1-4	TRBV6-1
CASTLDTRNQPQHF	-	TRBJ1-5	TRBV28
CASSPGRAPYEQYF	-	TRBJ2-7	TRBV7-2
CASSIDQGDGNEQFF	-	TRBJ2-1	TRBV19
CASSVSAGLGETQYF	-	TRBJ2-5	TRBV9
CASSLVPNTEAFF	-	TRBJ1-1	TRBV7-3
CASSRIRGSGNTIYF	-	TRBJ1-3	TRBV7-9
CAIEPGTGRTDTQYF	-	TRBJ2-3	TRBV28
CASSMNYGYTF	-	TRBJ1-2	TRBV19
CASSPPFGRPDYEQYF	-	TRBJ2-7	TRBV18
CARRGTSDVNEQFF	-	TRBJ2-1	TRBV28
CASSQGGTGRYNEQFF	-	TRBJ2-1	TRBV4-3